This T cell receptor (beta chain) was retrieved from a study of T cell changes during pregnancy in multiple sclerosis. Germline lookup yields CDR1 SGHRS and CDR2 YFSETQ. V shed 3 bases and J 4 bases; nucleotides not matched to a gene: 6. The CDR3 runs to 15 residues. The method was immunoSEQ multiplex PCR; TCRdb's version includes in-frame clones alone and lacks a portion of them. The profile shows approximately 44,000 clones, more than 80% of them singletons. The sample was CD4+ T cells from peripheral blood mononuclear cells, taken before pregnancy. The TCR sequence derives from a female donor with multiple sclerosis, enrolled in a pregnancy study. This rearrangement joins TRBV5-1 to TRBJ2-7; 11 positions match TRBD1. Written as DNA, the CDR3 is TGCGCCAGCAGCTACGGACAGGGGGCGCAGTACGAGCAGTACTTC. Translated: CASSYGQGAQYEQYF.